This TCR beta chain was captured by sequencing in a study of post-analysis software for immune sequencing data (dated by TCRdb to the mid-2010s). Regarding the study in general: Recorded disease courses included relapsing-remitting, secondary progressive and progressive-relapsing multiple sclerosis, with some patients lacking subtype annotation. A subset of samples was prepared in parallel using single-end sample barcoding, then pooled and co-amplified after Illumina adapter ligation. The patient repertoires were compared against fewer than twelve previously published healthy control repertoires obtained from donors aged 6 to 25 years.

Preparation of the library involved PCR. Instrument on record: Illumina HiSeq 2500. To reduce PCR and sequencing biases, unique molecular identifiers were built into the TCR beta cDNA libraries. Roughly 0.5 million cDNA molecules were obtained per 1 to 10 million input T cells, so each molecule approximated one T cell. The same protocol used for the earlier healthy control dataset was applied to prepare and sequence the patient libraries. Samples belonging to the same batch were prepared together, multiplexed and sequenced on a shared HiSeq lane. The authors' pipeline ran thus. Raw barcoded reads were processed with MIGEC, discarding single-read molecular identifier groups before consensus assembly and CDR3 extraction. VDJtools was used for post-analysis of the clonotype tables, with diversity normalized by down-sampling every dataset to the smallest sample size. In repertoire overlap clustering, CDR3 amino acid sequences, but not nucleotide sequences, were matched to correct batch-related cross-sample contamination. Using fastp trimming at Q25 and MiXCR clonotype assembly, TCRdb reanalyzed the public sequencing data and kept in-frame beta chains. Every entry covers one CDR3 protein and lists the most common genes and DNA from its rows. The V and J calls come from TCRdb's annotation, not from the publication. The sample records some 690,000 distinct CDR3 sequences, about 60% of which are singletons. In total, the top ten clones hold roughly 10% of the sample.

TCR beta repertoires were profiled from peripheral blood of approximately 13 young patients with multiple sclerosis to demonstrate the VDJtools post-analysis software. The patients with multiple sclerosis were children and adolescents between 6 and 15 years of age. The investigation overall reported the following: The multiple sclerosis patient group was slightly younger than the control group. Multiple sclerosis patients had significantly lower normalized Chao1 diversity than controls, a result that suggests substantial peripheral T-cell clonal expansion. A few TRBV segments, including TRBV5-6, TRBV5-1 and TRBV20-1, were significantly more frequent in patients than controls. Strong co-clustering of samples prepared in the same batch was shown by direct clustering with F measure, prompting a batch-effect correction.

From V the trimming removes 6 bases and from J it removes 12 bases, while the gene matches leave 12 bases of the junction unaccounted for. The CDR3 length equals 14 residues, ends included. Solely the CDR3 DNA is kept, with 42 bases framed from the first base. In this sample, this clonotype turned up once. What this receptor recognizes is not known. No conserved phenylalanine or tryptophan is present at the end of the CDR3, so a read error is the likely explanation. The V and J genes are TRBV12-3 or TRBV12-4 and TRBJ2-1; 9 junctional bases match TRBD2. This TCR derives from a girl aged 2 to 10 with multiple sclerosis. Sequenced sample: blood. Here the CDR3 is given as CASRPTTGREGQFL. The base sequence is TGTGCCAGCAGGCCCACGACAGGGCGGGAGGGGCAGTTCCTC.